These 25 T cell receptor beta chains came from one sample sequenced in a study of blood T cell repertoires in COVID-19 (TCRdb year 2020). Libraries came from the immunoSEQ multiplex PCR assay. TCRdb limited this immuneACCESS table to in-frame rearrangements with V and J called. A share of clones is missing; checked studies link under half to unresolved V genes, and the rest is unexplained. The sample has roughly 97,000 clones on record, more than 70% of them singletons. Jointly, the top ten make up approximately 20% of the sample. Sequenced input: peripheral blood. The receptor set was obtained from a human donor in a cohort sampled during active COVID-19.

The CDR3 coding sequence is TGTGCCAGCAGCGCACTAGCGGGAGGAGGAGATACGCAGTATTTT. Translation: CASSALAGGGDTQYF. The chain combines TRBV9 with TRBJ2-3; TRBD2 matches 12 bases. Germline values: CDR1 SGDLS, CDR2 YYNGEE. J lost 5 bases, V lost 3 bases, and 4 bases had no gene match. CDR3 length: 15 residues.

The CDR3 DNA is TGCAGCGTTGTAGCCCCCGGGTCTAACTATGGCTACACCTTC. Translation: CSVVAPGSNYGYTF. This chain joins TRBV29-1 and TRBJ1-2; D not resolved. This CDR3 is 14 amino acids long. Trimming cost V 4 bases and J 0 bases, with 12 bases left between them. CDR1 is SQVTM and CDR2 is ANQGSEA in the germline V gene.

The chain recombines TRBV7-9 with TRBJ2-2; D unresolved. V gave up 4 bases and J gave up 0 bases, with 12 bases separating them. This CDR3 region has 16 residues. The germline V gene encodes CDR1 SEHNR and CDR2 FQNEAQ (reference sequence). The CDR3 region is CASSSSPLANTGELFF. The CDR3 nucleotides are TGTGCCAGCAGCTCGTCCCCCTTAGCGAACACCGGGGAGCTGTTTTTT.

The chain combines TRBV7-9 with TRBJ1-6; D may be TRBD1 (6 bases). Trimming took off 3 bases at V and 9 bases at J, with 12 bases between the two ends. In germline, CDR1 is SEHNR, CDR2 FQNEAQ (reference sequence). The CDR3 consists of 14 residues. CDR3 sequence reads: CASSFGQWGSPLHF. DNA of the CDR3: TGTGCCAGCAGCTTCGGACAGTGGGGTTCACCCCTCCACTTT.

V gene TRBV4-1 combines with J gene TRBJ2-7; TRBD2 matches 10 bases. The ends lost 5 bases at V and 1 base at J; junction bases unmatched: 14. CDR1 and CDR2 (germline): MGHRA, YSYEKL. The length of the CDR3 is 18 residues. CDR3 in DNA: TGCGCCAGCAGCTCATATGCCAGCAATAGCGGGAGGTCCTACGAGCAGTACTTC. Translating it yields CASSSYASNSGRSYEQYF.

To note about this clone: The same CDR3 arises from other DNA sequences in this sample as well. The V call is TRBV3-1 (or the pseudogene TRBV3-2), the J call TRBJ2-7; 10 bases line up with TRBD2. Germline V gene sequence: CDR1 LGHDT, CDR2 YNNKEL (reference sequence). The V and J ends lost 1 base and 4 bases, in that order; junction bases with no gene match: 4. CDR3 length: 15 residues. The CDR3 DNA reads TGTGCCAGCAGCCAAGGGCTAGCGGGAGTATACGAGCAGTACTTC. Translated, it gives CASSQGLAGVYEQYF.

The rearrangement uses TRBV19 and TRBJ2-3; tentatively, D is TRBD2 (6 bases). V lost 8 bases to trimming and J lost 0 bases, with 15 bases between them. Germline CDR1 and CDR2: LNHDA and SQIVND (reference sequence). This CDR3 has 15 residues. The CDR3 DNA reads as TGTGCCAGTGGGGGGATAGGAGCTAGCACAGATACGCAGTATTTT. This encodes CASGGIGASTDTQYF.

V usage is TRBV7-2 and J usage is TRBJ2-3; D may be TRBD1 (5 bases). Germline assignment: CDR1 SGHTA and CDR2 FQGNSA. The CDR3 sequence is 13 residues long. V lost 1 base and J lost 7, with 9 bases in between. The CDR3 region is CASSLEAGNTQYF. In DNA, the CDR3 is TGTGCCAGCAGCTTAGAGGCAGGGAATACGCAGTATTTT.

This sequence joins TRBV27 and TRBJ1-4; possible D gene TRBD1, 6 bases. The CDR3 length is 15 residues. The germline V gene encodes CDR1 MNHEY and CDR2 SMNVEV (reference sequence). V lost 5 bases and J 7 bases, leaving 17 bases between the germline ends. The DNA for the CDR3 is TGTGCCAGCAGTCCCCTCACAGGGTCTTTTGAAAAACTGTTTTTT. It encodes CASSPLTGSFEKLFF.

This clone was found once. The V and J genes are TRBV9 and TRBJ2-3; the D is unclear. CDR3 length equals 10 residues. Trimming left V 4 bases short and J 6 bases short, with 3 bases between. From germline, CDR1 is SGDLS and CDR2 YYNGEE. For the CDR3, the DNA is TGTGCCAGCAGCCGGGATACGCAGTATTTT. This codes for CASSRDTQYF. Complete variable domain (other parts from reference TRBV9 and TRBJ2-3): DSGVTQTPKHLITATGQRVTLRCSPRSGDLSVYWYQQSLDQGLQFLIQYYNGEERAKGNILERFSAQQFPDLHSELNLSSLELGDSALYFCASSRDTQYFGPGTRLTVL.

Only a few counts were recorded for this clone. CDR3 sequence reads: CSVGGTGGREQYF. The CDR3 coding sequence is TGCAGCGTTGGCGGGACAGGGGGCAGGGAGCAGTACTTC. The chain couples TRBV29-1 to TRBJ2-7; 12 bases are a match to TRBD1. The CDR3 is 13 amino acids. The germline V gene has CDR1 SQVTM and CDR2 ANQGSEA. J gave up 7 bases and V 4 bases, and 5 bases lay outside the gene matches.

This chain links TRBV7-9 with TRBJ1-3; a weak D match, TRBD1 (5 bases). The germline gives CDR1 SEHNR, CDR2 FQNEAQ (reference sequence). CDR3 size: 15 residues. The V and J ends lost 1 base and 2 bases respectively, with 9 bases between them. Here the CDR3 reads CASSLEGVAGNTIYF. CDR3 bases: TGTGCCAGCAGCTTAGAAGGGGTGGCTGGAAACACCATATATTTT.

The chain has TRBV19 and TRBJ2-1, with TRBD2 identical over 7 bases. This CDR3 is 15 amino acids long. Trimming removed 3 bases from V and 6 bases from J; junction bases left unmatched: 8. Germline loops: CDR1 LNHDA, CDR2 SQIVND (reference sequence). The CDR3 here is CASSIRGRVTNEQFF. In DNA form, the CDR3 reads TGTGCCAGTAGTATCCGTGGGAGGGTTACCAATGAGCAGTTCTTC.

This chain joins TRBV5-1 and TRBJ2-1; D perhaps matches TRBD1 (6 bases). V was clipped by 6 bases and J by 5 bases, with 18 bases between them. The germline gives CDR1 SGHRS, CDR2 YFSETQ. The CDR3 contains 15 residues. The CDR3 region has the DNA TGCGCCAGCACCACAACAGGGAGCTACCACAATGAGCAGTTCTTC. Encoded protein: CASTTTGSYHNEQFF.

J is TRBJ2-1 and V is TRBV9; 7 bases align to TRBD2. The CDR3 is 15 amino acids. V gave up 4 bases and J gave up 10 bases; unmatched junction bases: 14. Germline V gene lookup returns CDR1 SGDLS and CDR2 YYNGEE. The CDR3, as DNA: TGTGCCAGCAGCACAGACGCCCAAGGGACTAACGAGCAGTTCTTC. Translating it yields CASSTDAQGTNEQFF.

CDR3 sequence reads: CSASTRNEQFF. The CDR3 DNA follows: TGCAGTGCTAGTACCCGGAATGAGCAGTTCTTC. The genes are TRBV20-1 and TRBJ2-1; D gene unclear. The length of the CDR3 is 11 residues. Germline V lookup: CDR1 DFQATT, CDR2 SNEGSKA (reference sequence). Trimming shortened V by 3 bases and J by 7 bases, and 7 bases separated the two germline ends.

Only a few counts were recorded for this clone. The chain carries TRBV7-9 and TRBJ2-7; the match to TRBD2 covers 10 bases. Germline V gene data show CDR1 as SEHNR and CDR2 as FQNEAQ (reference sequence). This CDR3 has 15 residues. V lost 0 bases, J lost 5 bases, and 4 bases stayed unmatched. CDR3 sequence (DNA): TGTGCCAGCAGCTTAGCTAGCGGGAGGAGCAACGAGCAGTACTTC. Its translation: CASSLASGRSNEQYF.

V and J are TRBV20-1 and TRBJ2-7, with 8 bases matching TRBD1. The CDR3 has 13 residues. In germline, CDR1 is DFQATT, CDR2 SNEGSKA (reference sequence). V trimming: 3 bases; J trimming: 3 bases; junction bases outside the gene matches: 4. Written as DNA, the CDR3 is TGCAGTGCTAGTACAGGGGGTGACTACGAGCAGTACTTC. This gives the protein CSASTGGDYEQYF.

The chain recombines TRBV28 with TRBJ2-3; 14 bases match TRBD2. The trim removed 8 bases at V and 8 bases at J, leaving 9 bases unmatched. The germline CDR1 and CDR2 sequences are MDHEN and SYDVKM. The CDR3 extends over 15 amino acids. The DNA for the CDR3 is TGTGCCAGCTCCCTCGGACTAGCGGGAGGTCGTACGCAGTATTTT. It codes for CASSLGLAGGRTQYF. Full variable domain (missing parts from reference TRBV28 and TRBJ2-3): DVKVTQSSRYLVKRTGEKVFLECVQDMDHENMFWYRQDPGLGLRLIYFSYDVKMKEKGDIPEGYSVSREKKERFSLILESASTNQTSMYLCASSLGLAGGRTQYFGPGTRLTVL.

The V and J genes are TRBV5-1 and TRBJ2-1; 8 nucleotides line up with TRBD1. The V gene end was trimmed by 4 bases and the J gene end by 5 bases; junction bases not matched to a gene: 8. The CDR3 covers 15 residues. Germline assignment: CDR1 SGHRS and CDR2 YFSETQ. The CDR3 nucleotides read TGCGCCAGCAGCGAGCAGGGGGCTGTCGACAATGAGCAGTTCTTC. This codes for CASSEQGAVDNEQFF.

This chain uses TRBV6-5 with TRBJ2-1; 8 positions match TRBD2. Germline loops: CDR1 MNHEY, CDR2 SVGAGI. V dropped 6 bases and J dropped 4; count of bases not matched to a gene: 5. The CDR3 covers 14 residues. Here the CDR3 reads CASRRSGSYNEQFF. CDR3 nucleotide sequence: TGTGCCAGCAGGCGCAGCGGGAGTTACAATGAGCAGTTCTTC.

This clone has just a few counts. The J gene is TRBJ2-3, the V gene TRBV5-1; 7 bases are shared with TRBD1. Germline trimming cut 0 bases from V and 5 bases from J; bases unmatched to any gene: 6. This CDR3 has 15 amino acids. Germline V lookup: CDR1 SGHRS, CDR2 YFSETQ. CDR3 DNA: TGCGCCAGCAGCTTGGAGAGGGGGCGCGAAGATACGCAGTATTTT. Encoded protein: CASSLERGREDTQYF.

V usage is TRBV7-8 and J usage is TRBJ2-1; TRBD2 aligns across 16 bases. The V and J ends lost 0 bases and 7 bases, in that order; junction bases with no gene match: 12. Germline loops: CDR1 SGHVS, CDR2 FQNEAQ. This CDR3 region has 20 residues. CDR3 region: CASSLAMRGTSGRAGNEQFF. DNA for the CDR3: TGTGCCAGCAGCTTAGCTATGCGCGGGACTAGCGGGAGGGCCGGAAATGAGCAGTTCTTC.

The V and J genes are TRBV5-1 and TRBJ2-3; 8 bases align to TRBD2. CDR1 is SGHRS and CDR2 is YFSETQ in the germline V gene. Losses at the gene ends were 4 bases for V and 1 base for J; bases not matched to a gene: 14. There are 18 residues in the CDR3. The CDR3 here is CASSLGLSGSWGTDTQYF. The CDR3 DNA sequence: TGCGCCAGCAGCCTGGGGTTGAGCGGGAGTTGGGGCACAGATACGCAGTATTTT.

This chain connects TRBV5-1 to TRBJ1-2; D is perhaps TRBD1 (5 bases). V was cut by 6 bases and J by 2 bases, with 17 bases left in between. Germline V lookup: CDR1 SGHRS, CDR2 YFSETQ. The length of the CDR3 is 15 residues. In DNA, the CDR3 is TGCGCCAGCATTCCAAACCCCCAGGGCAACTATGGCTACACCTTC. Amino acid sequence: CASIPNPQGNYGYTF. Full variable domain (remainder filled in from reference TRBV5-1 and TRBJ1-2): KAGVTQTPRYLIKTRGQQVTLSCSPISGHRSVSWYQQTPGQGLQFLFEYFSETQRNKGNFPGRFSGRQFSNSRSEMNVSTLELGDSALYLCASIPNPQGNYGYTFGSGTRLTVV.